These 20 T cell receptor beta chains were sequenced from one sample in a study of identical twins. Via MiXCR, TCRdb re-called the 5' RACE reads, giving one row per CDR3 protein. Of around 500,000 distinct CDR3 sequences listed, 14% are singletons. This same sample was also part of a study on yellow fever vaccine responses in identical twins.

The specimen sequenced was CD4+ T cells sorted from blood. The source is a woman under 30 in good health.

This clonotype was observed once. J is TRBJ2-2 and V is TRBV9; 8 bases match TRBD2. The J segment lost 3 bases and the V segment lost 0 bases, leaving 4 bases of the junction unmatched. Germline values: CDR1 SGDLS, CDR2 YYNGEE. The CDR3 sequence is 16 residues long. The CDR3 sequence: CASSVGILADTGELFF. The CDR3 region has the DNA TGTGCCAGCAGCGTAGGAATACTAGCGGACACCGGGGAGCTGTTTTTT.

This clonotype occurred many times. J is TRBJ2-2 and V is TRBV5-1, with D perhaps TRBD1 (6 bases). This CDR3 has 15 amino acids. The ends were cut back, 0 bases at V and 4 bases at J, with 10 bases in the middle. The germline V gene encodes CDR1 SGHRS and CDR2 YFSETQ. The CDR3 nucleotides read TGCGCCAGCAGCTTGGACAGGGTTGGCACCGGGGAGCTGTTTTTT. It codes for CASSLDRVGTGELFF.

This clonotype was recorded a few times. A junction boundary mismatches the germline segment, possibly from a read error. The rearrangement joins TRBV15 to TRBJ2-7; D possibly matches TRBD1 or TRBD2 (5 bases each). The length of the CDR3 is 18 residues. Germline V gene sequence: CDR1 LNHNV, CDR2 YYDKDF (reference sequence). Here the CDR3 reads CATSPDVVEGHYPYEHYF. The CDR3, as DNA: TGTGCCACCAGCCCCGATGTGGTCGAGGGGCATTATCCCTACGAGCATTACTTC. The full variable domain, with the rest looked up from reference TRBV15 and TRBJ2-7, is DAMVIQNPRYQVTQFGKPVTLSCSQTLNHNVMYWYQQKSSQAPKLLFHYYDKDFNNEADTPDNFQSRRPNTSFCFLDIRSPGLGDTAMYLCATSPDVVEGHYPYEHYFGPGTRLTVT.

J is TRBJ1-5 and V is TRBV30; D may be TRBD1 (6 bases). The length of the CDR3 is 13 residues. V was trimmed by 3 bases and J by 7 bases, leaving 13 bases between them. The germline V gene has CDR1 GTSNPN and CDR2 SVGIG (reference sequence). CDR3 amino acids: CAWSSQGLQPQHF. CDR3 sequence (DNA): TGTGCCTGGAGCTCCCAGGGGCTGCAGCCCCAGCATTTT.

The chain employs TRBV20-1 and TRBJ2-2; D is unclear. The CDR3 consists of 13 residues. Trimming pared 3 bases from V and 1 base from J, leaving 6 bases between. Germline V gene data show CDR1 as DFQATT and CDR2 as SNEGSKA (reference sequence). DNA of the CDR3: TGCAGTGCTAGGAGAGAGAACACCGGGGAGCTGTTTTTT. The encoded protein is CSARRENTGELFF.

This chain joins TRBV18 and TRBJ2-5; D call uncertain. There are 12 residues in the CDR3. V was shortened by 3 bases and J by 5 bases, with 7 bases between the two germline ends. Germline V lookup: CDR1 KGHSH, CDR2 LQKENI. CDR3 residues: CASSPVSETQYF. The DNA of the CDR3 is TGTGCCAGCTCACCTGTCTCCGAGACCCAGTACTTC.

The table lists this clonotype with a few counts. V gene TRBV5-1 combines with J gene TRBJ1-1; 9 positions agree with TRBD1. Losses at the gene ends were 7 bases for V and 2 bases for J; bases not matched to a gene: 6. There are 14 residues in the CDR3. Germline V CDR1 and CDR2: SGHRS, YFSETQ. CDR3 sequence (DNA): TGCGCCAGCCGACAACAGGGGGCTAACACTGAAGCTTTCTTT. Translating gives CASRQQGANTEAFF.

V usage is TRBV2 and J usage is TRBJ1-5; 7 bases are shared with TRBD1. The V gene's germline CDR1 is SNHLY and CDR2 FYNNEI. After removal of 2 bases from V and 9 bases from J, the junction contained 4 bases not matched to a gene. The CDR3 loop spans 13 amino acids. This CDR3 is CASSETTGAPQHF. The CDR3 DNA sequence: TGTGCCAGCAGTGAAACAACAGGGGCGCCCCAGCATTTT.

This clonotype was observed a few times. The chain joins TRBV5-5 to TRBJ2-1, with D uncertain. Germline V lookup: CDR1 SGHKS, CDR2 YYEKEE (reference sequence). V was pared by 0 bases and J by 2 bases, with 12 bases between. The CDR3 covers 16 residues. The CDR3 region is CASSLEGWGTYNEQFF. The CDR3 DNA reads as TGTGCCAGCAGCTTGGAAGGGTGGGGAACCTACAATGAGCAGTTCTTC.

In DNA form, the CDR3 reads TGTGCCAGCAGCATTAGGATATCGGGCACCGGGGAGCTGTTTTTT. This encodes CASSIRISGTGELFF. V and J are TRBV7-6 and TRBJ2-2; no firm D call. The V and J ends lost 5 bases and 4 bases respectively, with 14 bases between them. Germline lookup yields CDR1 SGHVS and CDR2 FNYEAQ. The CDR3 has 15 amino acids.

This clonotype occurred a few times. The chain has TRBV7-9 and TRBJ1-1; D is unresolved. Trimming removed 9 bases from V and 4 bases from J, with 15 bases in between. Germline assignment: CDR1 SEHNR and CDR2 FQNEAQ (reference sequence). The CDR3 contains 13 residues. In DNA, the CDR3 is TGTGCCAGTGGAGTTACCCTGGTCACTGAAGCTTTCTTT. This encodes CASGVTLVTEAFF.

The rearrangement links TRBV11-2 to TRBJ2-1, with D unresolved. Germline V CDR1 and CDR2: SGHAT, FQNNGV. The CDR3 totals 16 residues. Trimming cost V 5 bases and J 0 bases, with 14 bases left between them. CDR3 nucleotides: TGTGCCAGCAGCCTTCCTGCGTTAAGCTCCTACAATGAGCAGTTCTTC. Its translation is CASSLPALSSYNEQFF.

On this clonotype itself: This may be a read error: a much more frequent sequence differs by one nucleotide. The V gene is TRBV15, the J gene TRBJ1-4, with D uncertain. The CDR3 consists of 15 residues. Germline V CDR1 and CDR2: LNHNV, YYDKDF (reference sequence). In DNA, the CDR3 is TGTGCCAGCAGCAGAGAGGACCAAAATAATGAAAAACTGTTTTTT. Its translation: CASSREDQNNEKLFF. Looking up the rest from reference TRBV15 and TRBJ1-4 gives the full variable domain: DAMVIQNPRYQVTQFGKPVTLSCSQTLNHNVMYWYQQKSSQAPKLLFHYYDKDFNNEADTPDNFQSRRPNTSFCFLDIRSPGLGDTAMYLCASSREDQNNEKLFFGSGTQLSVL.

This clonotype has just a few counts. This chain links TRBV29-1 with TRBJ2-3, with D maybe TRBD2 (6 bases). Trimming took 4 bases from V and 2 from J, leaving 13 bases between them. The CDR3 covers 14 residues. Looked up from germline, CDR1 is SQVTM and CDR2 is ANQGSEA. CDR3 bases: TGCAGCGTTGGGGACGGGAGCATCACAGATACGCAGTATTTT. Translated, it gives CSVGDGSITDTQYF.

This clonotype has a handful of counts. The rearrangement links TRBV4-3 to TRBJ2-3, with D uncertain. Trimming removed 1 base at V and 3 bases at J, with 8 bases between. CDR1 is LGHNA and CDR2 is YSLEER in the germline V gene. The CDR3 length is 14 residues. DNA of the CDR3: TGCGCCAGCAGCCAAGCCGGAGTGACAGATACGCAGTATTTT. Its protein is CASSQAGVTDTQYF.

This clonotype was seen repeatedly, ten times or more. V and J are TRBV7-9 and TRBJ2-3; TRBD1 might be the D (5 bases). This CDR3 comprises 16 residues. The germline V and J ends were trimmed by 1 base and 3 bases, with 14 bases remaining between them. Per the germline V gene, CDR1 is SEHNR and CDR2 is FQNEAQ (reference sequence). CDR3 sequence reads: CASSLDRAGRTDTQYF. The CDR3 bases are TGTGCCAGCAGCTTAGATCGGGCAGGGCGAACAGATACGCAGTATTTT.

The CDR3 loop is CASSLVGPGLAGADTQYF. The CDR3 bases are TGTGCCAGCAGCTTAGTAGGGCCGGGACTAGCGGGAGCAGATACGCAGTATTTT. This chain joins TRBV11-2 and TRBJ2-3; 14 nucleotides align to TRBD2. J was trimmed by 4 bases and V by 1 base; bases with no gene match: 7. CDR1 and CDR2 from the germline V gene are SGHAT and FQNNGV. The CDR3 loop spans 18 amino acids.

CDR3 loop: CASSLGGPSTYNEQFF. In DNA, the CDR3 is TGTGCCAGCAGCTTGGGAGGACCCAGCACCTACAATGAGCAGTTCTTC. The rearrangement joins TRBV5-4 to TRBJ2-1, with D unresolved. CDR3 length: 16 amino acids. Trimming took off 0 bases at V and 2 bases at J, with 12 bases between the two ends. The germline gives CDR1 SGHNT, CDR2 YYREEE (reference sequence).

There are many counts of this clonotype. This rearrangement joins TRBV27 to TRBJ2-7, with TRBD2 matching over 16 bases. The CDR3 loop spans 18 amino acids. Germline V gene data show CDR1 as MNHEY and CDR2 as SMNVEV (reference sequence). V gave up 4 bases and J gave up 3 bases; unmatched junction bases: 9. The CDR3 DNA follows: TGTGCCAGCAGTTCCCGCGGGACTAGCGGGAGGGCGGACTACGAGCAGTACTTC. It encodes CASSSRGTSGRADYEQYF.

This clonotype was seen a few times. The rearrangement joins TRBV6-5 to TRBJ1-5; D not certain. The V and J ends lost 0 bases and 4 bases respectively, with 10 bases between them. Germline V gene sequence: CDR1 MNHEY, CDR2 SVGAGI. The CDR3 extends over 15 amino acids. In DNA, the CDR3 is TGTGCCAGCAGTTACTCGTTTGGTGATAATCAGCCCCAGCATTTT. Amino acids: CASSYSFGDNQPQHF.